This paragraph reports one T cell receptor beta chain. The record originates from a study of T-cell reconstitution after alpha-beta-depleted transplantation in children. The CDR3 is 20 amino acids. Germline V lookup: CDR1 LNHNV, CDR2 YYDKDF (reference sequence). The V and J ends lost 0 bases and 2 bases, in that order; junction bases with no gene match: 11. Unique molecular identifiers were used to barcode this TCRbeta library. Each CDR3 protein is one row after TCRdb ran MiXCR on the PCR reads. The table has under 400,000 distinct CDR3 sequences, 23% seen once; the top ten hold over 9.5%. The TCR sequence derives from a male patient between 5 and 17 years old who had a stem cell transplant for acute lymphoblastic leukemia, so the T cells may come from the graft donor. The chain recombines TRBV15 with TRBJ2-1; the match to TRBD2 covers 12 bases. Sequencing was performed on PBMCs, mostly from graft donor cells, taken 180 days after TCRalphabeta/CD19-depleted stem cell transplant. The CDR3, as DNA: TGTGCCACCAGCAGAGATAAGCGGCTAGCGGGAGGGCCGGCCTACAATGAGCAGTTCTTC. It is translated as CATSRDKRLAGGPAYNEQFF.